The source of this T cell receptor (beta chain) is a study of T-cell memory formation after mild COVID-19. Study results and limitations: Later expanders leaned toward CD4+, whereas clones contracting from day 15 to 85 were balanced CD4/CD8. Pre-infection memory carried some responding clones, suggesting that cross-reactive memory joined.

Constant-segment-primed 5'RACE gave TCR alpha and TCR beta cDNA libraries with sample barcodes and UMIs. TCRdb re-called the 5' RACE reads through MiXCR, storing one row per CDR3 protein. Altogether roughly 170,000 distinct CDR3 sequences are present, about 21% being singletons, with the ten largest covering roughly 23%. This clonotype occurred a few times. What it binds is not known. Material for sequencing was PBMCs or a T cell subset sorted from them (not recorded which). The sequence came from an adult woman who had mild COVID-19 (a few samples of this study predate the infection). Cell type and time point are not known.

For the CDR3, the DNA is TGTGCCAGCAGCTCACACACTGAAGCTTTCTTT. Its translation: CASSSHTEAFF. The V gene is TRBV7-8, the J gene TRBJ1-1; D not resolved. The CDR3 covers 11 residues. Trimming stripped 4 bases from V and 3 bases from J, with 3 bases between. The germline gives CDR1 SGHVS, CDR2 FQNEAQ.